This T cell receptor beta chain was identified during a study of spatial heterogeneity in lung cancer. This clonotype was recorded many times. Its cognate antigen is unknown. Study findings and constraints: In tumors, expanded intratumoral alpha and beta TCR counts tracked mutation counts.

Time point noted: sample taken at primary tumor resection. MiXCR, applied by TCRdb to the 5' RACE reads, yields one record per CDR3 protein. The sample has 9,500 to 11,000 distinct CDR3 sequences, 8% seen once. Specimen: lung tumor tissue, collected at surgery. The clonotype was recovered from a male donor with early-stage non-small cell lung cancer.

CDR3 nucleotides: TGTGCCAGCAGCGTTGTGGCAGATACGCAGTATTTT. The encoded protein is CASSVVADTQYF. The chain recombines TRBV2 with TRBJ2-3; D uncertain. V shed 6 bases and J shed 4 bases, with 8 bases lying between them. Germline CDR1 SNHLY, CDR2 FYNNEI. This CDR3 comprises 12 residues.